A selection of T cell receptor beta chains follows, all from one sample in a study of blood T cells in healthy people across ages. A single record per CDR3 protein comes from TCRdb applying MiXCR to the 5' RACE reads. The table shows 750,000 to 950,000 distinct CDR3 sequences, with just under 30% occurring only once. These data were likewise used in another study, on T cells of mothers and their children.

Sequencing was carried out using blood. The receptors shown here come from a woman in her thirties or forties in good health. Each CDR3 is given with its conserved first and last residue. Each record gives: J gene, V gene, CDR3 protein.

j_gene: TRBJ1-2; v_gene: TRBV27; CDR3aa: CANSILGQGANYGYTF
j_gene: TRBJ2-1; v_gene: TRBV24-1; CDR3aa: CATSVDLGGPLSISYNEQFF
j_gene: TRBJ2-5; v_gene: TRBV28; CDR3aa: CASSLLGDLGDTKETQYF
j_gene: TRBJ2-3; v_gene: TRBV27; CDR3aa: CASSVNRDDTQYF
j_gene: TRBJ2-5; v_gene: TRBV29-1; CDR3aa: CSVEPPFSLLGETQYF
j_gene: TRBJ2-7; v_gene: TRBV28; CDR3aa: CASRPGRNSYEQYF
j_gene: TRBJ2-3; v_gene: TRBV2; CDR3aa: CASRTLREGVTDTQYF
j_gene: TRBJ2-7; v_gene: TRBV28; CDR3aa: CASSLWRDPYEQYF
j_gene: TRBJ1-5; v_gene: TRBV3-1; CDR3aa: CASSPTDSSNQPQHF
j_gene: -; v_gene: TRBV19; CDR3aa: CASSVLAGRGDEQYF
j_gene: TRBJ1-2; v_gene: TRBV7-9; CDR3aa: CASSFRTETGYTF
j_gene: TRBJ2-5; v_gene: TRBV5-1; CDR3aa: CASSSDSSGGETQYF
j_gene: TRBJ2-5; v_gene: TRBV20-1; CDR3aa: CSARVQTGWRETQYF
j_gene: TRBJ1-4; v_gene: TRBV5-1; CDR3aa: CASSFGQGGEKLFF
j_gene: TRBJ2-6; v_gene: TRBV7-6; CDR3aa: CASSSSFGGANVLTF
j_gene: TRBJ2-7; v_gene: TRBV29-1; CDR3aa: CSVDTRWDRGVHEQYF
j_gene: TRBJ1-2; v_gene: TRBV11-2; CDR3aa: CASSPEPQTKSNGYTF
j_gene: TRBJ2-1; v_gene: TRBV10-3; CDR3aa: CAISGRTDNNEQFF
j_gene: TRBJ1-2; v_gene: TRBV2; CDR3aa: CASSEVREYGYTF
j_gene: TRBJ1-2; v_gene: TRBV5-1; CDR3aa: CASRQGDGYTF
j_gene: TRBJ1-4; v_gene: TRBV6-6; CDR3aa: CASRQGVGTNEKLFF
j_gene: TRBJ2-1; v_gene: TRBV15; CDR3aa: CATVFGTNNEQFF
j_gene: TRBJ1-2; v_gene: TRBV24-1; CDR3aa: CATSGSGANYGYTF
j_gene: TRBJ1-1; v_gene: TRBV14; CDR3aa: CASSQEGVREGAAEAFF
j_gene: TRBJ2-5; v_gene: TRBV3-1; CDR3aa: CASSHMTGTETQYF
j_gene: TRBJ2-3; v_gene: TRBV20-1; CDR3aa: CSWGDTQYF
j_gene: TRBJ1-2; v_gene: TRBV9; CDR3aa: CASSVDRGDYGYTF
j_gene: TRBJ1-2; v_gene: TRBV7-8; CDR3aa: CASSYVKQGAEGYTF
j_gene: TRBJ1-1; v_gene: TRBV29-1; CDR3aa: CSDRGTGRTEAFF
j_gene: TRBJ1-1; v_gene: TRBV5-1; CDR3aa: CASSLASGDMNTEAFF
j_gene: TRBJ2-1; v_gene: TRBV7-9; CDR3aa: CASSLDGRGRLNEQFF
j_gene: TRBJ2-5; v_gene: TRBV28; CDR3aa: CASSWDWGGQYF
j_gene: TRBJ2-7; v_gene: TRBV2; CDR3aa: CASSEALTVGSYEQYF
j_gene: TRBJ1-4; v_gene: TRBV4-3; CDR3aa: CASNQAGGSNEKLFF
j_gene: TRBJ2-7; v_gene: TRBV20-1; CDR3aa: CSARVGGSSSYEQYF
j_gene: TRBJ1-2; v_gene: TRBV15; CDR3aa: CATSRGQGAAYGYTF
j_gene: TRBJ2-1; v_gene: TRBV7-6; CDR3aa: CASSFLAGSDEQFF
j_gene: TRBJ2-1; v_gene: TRBV4-3; CDR3aa: CASSQEVWGSNYNEQFF
j_gene: TRBJ1-5; v_gene: TRBV6-5; CDR3aa: CASSYLQNFGPQHF
j_gene: TRBJ2-7; v_gene: TRBV18; CDR3aa: CASSELGQGCDEQYF
j_gene: TRBJ2-7; v_gene: TRBV3-1; CDR3aa: CASSFAGNEQYF
j_gene: TRBJ2-5; v_gene: TRBV7-2; CDR3aa: CASSSLAGGLQETQYF
j_gene: TRBJ1-2; v_gene: TRBV3-1; CDR3aa: CASSQDRRAYGYTF
j_gene: TRBJ1-1; v_gene: TRBV27; CDR3aa: CASSWVRGVTEAFF
j_gene: TRBJ1-2; v_gene: TRBV29-1; CDR3aa: CSVPLYYGYTF
j_gene: TRBJ2-1; v_gene: TRBV15; CDR3aa: CATSSGGQGDYNEQFF
j_gene: TRBJ2-7; v_gene: TRBV7-8; CDR3aa: CASSLAGTGLEQYF
j_gene: TRBJ2-6; v_gene: TRBV7-9; CDR3aa: CASSPGRGANVLTF
j_gene: TRBJ2-4; v_gene: TRBV12-3/TRBV12-4; CDR3aa: CASSPPASGVAKNIQYF
j_gene: TRBJ2-1; v_gene: TRBV20-1; CDR3aa: CSAKDASTYNEQFF
j_gene: TRBJ2-3; v_gene: TRBV5-4; CDR3aa: CASSSGDRGTDTQYF
j_gene: TRBJ1-1; v_gene: TRBV20-1; CDR3aa: CSASDNTEAFF
j_gene: TRBJ1-1; v_gene: TRBV9; CDR3aa: CASSVFTEEGTEAFF
j_gene: TRBJ2-2; v_gene: TRBV25-1; CDR3aa: CASSLDRGRDTGELFF
j_gene: TRBJ1-2; v_gene: TRBV5-6; CDR3aa: CASSQGQGIYGYTF
j_gene: TRBJ2-7; v_gene: TRBV28; CDR3aa: CASSIGVHYEQYF
j_gene: TRBJ2-3; v_gene: TRBV5-1; CDR3aa: CASSMSGLAAADTQYF